A single TCR beta chain is shown here with its context. It has no known antigen specificity. No clone much larger than this one lies a single base away; base qualities are absent. Donors were healthy HIV-negative adults with no recently reported acute infections or vaccinations. All donors were Caucasian adults living in Nashville, Tennessee, USA. Magnetic negative selection was used to enrich CD4+ T cells, after which naive cells were positively selected on CD45RA and the negative fraction became the memory subset. Blood was obtained by leukapheresis, after which PBMCs were separated by Ficoll-Histopaque density gradient centrifugation and cryopreserved in liquid nitrogen vapor phase. Analytical flow cytometry was used to check the purity and quantity of every magnetically sorted T cell population. Each sorted fraction had its genomic DNA isolated and then quantified by UV absorbance on a Nanodrop 2000c.

Using the deep immunoSEQ assay, TCR CDR3 regions were amplified from genomic DNA by multiplex PCR. For each cell subset, the extracted genomic DNA was distributed evenly across all wells of several immunoSEQ 96-well plates, and each plate served as one replicate. For sorted subsets, around 0.2 ug genomic DNA, equal to tens of thousands of T cell genomes, was loaded into each replicate PCR. The purified libraries were quantified using a Qubit 3.0 fluorometer, sized with a Bioanalyzer 2100, and then quantified again using the KAPA Library Quantification kit. Each immunoSEQ 96-well plate was sequenced on its own single-read 150-cycle Illumina NextSeq 550 flow cell. The published analysis was carried out like this. Because the immunoSEQ output held only junctional sequences and lacked quality scores, the filtering could not match the filtering applied to full-length reads. To assign V/J genes and CDR3, sequences were annotated against IMGT germline references using PyIR, a Python wrapper for IgBLAST v1.9. Reads with weak V/J assignments (E-value above 1e-6), missing CDR3, stop codons, out-of-frame junctions, or ambiguous translated residues were removed. V3J clonotypes were defined by identical inferred V gene, J gene, and CDR3 amino acid sequence. Percentage overlap between repertoires was calculated by dividing the number of shared unique clonotypes by the size of the smaller repertoire. RTK rarefaction, the Chao1 estimator, and Recon v2.1 estimates of unobserved clonotypes were used to assess repertoire richness. Generation probabilities were computed with OLGA for all TCRbeta clonotypes obtained by the gDNA method from four donors. Held by TCRdb, this immuneACCESS table contains in-frame sequences only and omits some clones. Under half of the omission traces to an unresolved V gene where checked; the cause of the rest is unknown. V and J calls and clone size are given by that table; D and trimming were obtained from the DNA. Recorded for this sample are around 2.3 million clones; approximately 96% of them occurred a single time. More than 0.1% of the sample lies in the top ten.

The CDR3, from cysteine to phenylalanine, totals 12 residues. The sequence is cut down to CDR3 DNA, 36 bases in frame from base 1. Cut back by 4 bases and 7 bases, the V and J ends lie 11 bases apart. The germline V gene sets CDR1 to MNHEY and CDR2 to SVGAGI. This sample was taken from a study of shared clonotypes between healthy human individuals (TCRdb year 2020). For the wider study: A couple of women and a few men aged 18 to 49 years were included in the cohort. For each donor, CD4 naive and CD4 memory were each run on three plates, CD8 naive on two plates, and CD8 memory on one plate. To estimate repertoire size and how much clonotype sharing occurs between individuals, the study deeply sequenced the blood TCR repertoires of five or six healthy adults. Different laboratories and diverse techniques were used to prepare libraries and sequence TCR repertoires, to increase sequencing depth and limit assay-specific biases. Between about 0.94 and 8.9 billion PBMCs per donor were obtained by leukapheresis. Broader findings and caveats from the paper: Because the study included a small number of donors, the genetic and exposure-history diversity represented was limited. Naive subsets generally had larger estimated clonotype richness than memory subsets did. Only blood was sampled, and tissue TCR repertoires likely differ from those in blood. Across a few donors, 4.5% to 6.5% of naive CD4, 3.5% of naive CD8, under 2.5% of memory CD4, and under 0.45% of memory CD8 clonotypes were shared. Clonotypes shared by all four sorted-subset donors showed higher generation probabilities than non-shared clonotypes. Incomplete sequencing was indicated by rarefaction of sorted-subset datasets, despite the large sequencing depth. Based on pairwise subsampling, the degree of clonotype sharing among donors was expected to be affected by sequencing depth.

The chain is made from TRBV6-5 and TRBJ2-7; no D segment can be confidently identified. The sample comprised naive CD4+ T cells sorted from blood. Taken with the paper, the label for cell subset or site translates to: CD45RA+ positively selected. The origin of this receptor is a man younger than 35 in good health. The DNA is TGTGCCAGCAGTTCGACTGGAGCAGAGCAGTACTTC. This sequence encodes CASSSTGAEQYF.